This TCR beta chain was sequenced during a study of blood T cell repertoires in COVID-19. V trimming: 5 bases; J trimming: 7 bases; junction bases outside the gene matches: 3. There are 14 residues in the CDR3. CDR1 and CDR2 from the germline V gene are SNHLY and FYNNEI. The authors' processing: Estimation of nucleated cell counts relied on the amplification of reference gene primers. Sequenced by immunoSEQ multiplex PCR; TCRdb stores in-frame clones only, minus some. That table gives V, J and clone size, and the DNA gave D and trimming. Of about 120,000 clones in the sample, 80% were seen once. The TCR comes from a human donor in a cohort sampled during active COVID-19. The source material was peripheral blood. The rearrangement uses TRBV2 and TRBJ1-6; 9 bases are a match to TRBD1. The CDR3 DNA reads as TGTGCCAGCAGTCCCGGGACAGGGAATTCACCCCTCCACTTT. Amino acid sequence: CASSPGTGNSPLHF. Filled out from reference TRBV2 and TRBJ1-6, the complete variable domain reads EPEVTQTPSHQVTQMGQEVILRCVPISNHLYFYWYRQILGQKVEFLVSFYNNEISEKSEIFDDQFSVERPDGSNFTLKIRSTKLEDSAMYFCASSPGTGNSPLHFGNGTRLTVT.